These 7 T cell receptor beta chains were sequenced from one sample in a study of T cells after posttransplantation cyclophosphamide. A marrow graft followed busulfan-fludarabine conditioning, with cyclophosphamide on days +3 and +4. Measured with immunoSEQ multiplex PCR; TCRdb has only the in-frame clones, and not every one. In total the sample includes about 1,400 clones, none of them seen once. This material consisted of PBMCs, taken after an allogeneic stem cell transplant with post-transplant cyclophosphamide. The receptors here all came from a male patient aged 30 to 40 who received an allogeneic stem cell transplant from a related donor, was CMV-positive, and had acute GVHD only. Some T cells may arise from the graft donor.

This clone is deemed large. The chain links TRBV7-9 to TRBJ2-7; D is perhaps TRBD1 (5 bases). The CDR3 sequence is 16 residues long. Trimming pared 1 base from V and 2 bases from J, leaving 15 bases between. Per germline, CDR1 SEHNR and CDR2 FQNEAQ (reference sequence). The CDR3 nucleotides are TGTGCCAGCAGCTTAGAAGGCAGCAGGGCCCCCTACGAGCAGTACTTC. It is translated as CASSLEGSRAPYEQYF. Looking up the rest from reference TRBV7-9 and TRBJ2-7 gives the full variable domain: DTGVSQNPRHKITKRGQNVTFRCDPISEHNRLYWYRQTLGQGPEFLTYFQNEAQLEKSRLLSDRFSAERPKGSFSTLEIQRTEQGDSAMYLCASSLEGSRAPYEQYFGPGTRLTVT.

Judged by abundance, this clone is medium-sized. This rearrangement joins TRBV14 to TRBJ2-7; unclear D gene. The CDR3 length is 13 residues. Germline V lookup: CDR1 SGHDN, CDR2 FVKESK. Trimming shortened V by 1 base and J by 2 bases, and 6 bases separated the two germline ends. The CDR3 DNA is TGTGCCAGCAGCCAAGGAAGCCCCTACGAGCAGTACTTC. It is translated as CASSQGSPYEQYF.

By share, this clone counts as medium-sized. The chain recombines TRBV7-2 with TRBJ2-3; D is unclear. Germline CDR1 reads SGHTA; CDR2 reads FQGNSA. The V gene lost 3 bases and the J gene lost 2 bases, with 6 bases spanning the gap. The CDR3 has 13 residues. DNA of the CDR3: TGTGCCAGCAGCTTGGCCTTCACAGATACGCAGTATTTT. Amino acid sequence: CASSLAFTDTQYF.

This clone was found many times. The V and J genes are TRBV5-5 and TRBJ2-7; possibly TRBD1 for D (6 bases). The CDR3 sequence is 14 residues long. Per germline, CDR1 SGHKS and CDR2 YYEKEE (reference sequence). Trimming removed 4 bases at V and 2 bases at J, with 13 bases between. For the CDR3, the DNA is TGTGCCAGCAGCCTACAGGGCCTCCCCTACGAGCAGTACTTC. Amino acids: CASSLQGLPYEQYF.

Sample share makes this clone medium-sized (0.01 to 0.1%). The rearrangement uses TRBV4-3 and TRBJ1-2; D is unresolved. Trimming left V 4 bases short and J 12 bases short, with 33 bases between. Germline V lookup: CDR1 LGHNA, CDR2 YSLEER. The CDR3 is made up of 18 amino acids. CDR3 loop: CASSLRGGLHPSGAIHTF. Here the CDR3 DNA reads TGCGCCAGCAGCCTCCGGGGAGGGCTCCACCCGTCTGGTGCAATCCACACCTTC.

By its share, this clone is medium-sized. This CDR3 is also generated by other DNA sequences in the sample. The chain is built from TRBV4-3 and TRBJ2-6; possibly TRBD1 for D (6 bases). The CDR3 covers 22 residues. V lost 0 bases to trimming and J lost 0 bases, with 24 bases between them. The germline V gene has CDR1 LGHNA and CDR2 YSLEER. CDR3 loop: CASSQDLVGEDSLFSGANVLTF. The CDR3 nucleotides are TGCGCCAGCAGCCAAGATTTAGTAGGAGAGGACAGCCTGTTCTCTGGGGCCAACGTCCTGACTTTC.

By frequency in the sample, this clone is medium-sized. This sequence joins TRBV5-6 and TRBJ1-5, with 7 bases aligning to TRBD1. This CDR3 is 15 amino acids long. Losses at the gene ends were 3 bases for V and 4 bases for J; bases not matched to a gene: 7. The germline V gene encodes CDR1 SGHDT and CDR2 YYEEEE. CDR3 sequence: CASSSGTVPNQPQHF. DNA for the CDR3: TGTGCCAGCAGCTCGGGGACAGTCCCTAATCAGCCCCAGCATTTT.